Below are 13 T cell receptor beta chains sequenced from a single sample in a study of T cell responses to AZD1222 COVID-19 vaccine. Only in-frame clones appear in the TCRdb table, and some are missing; sequencing was by immunoSEQ multiplex PCR. The sample carries approximately 130,000 clones, more than 85% recorded once. The sequencing used peripheral blood, collected on day 0 of AZD1222 vaccination. The origin of the receptors is an adult in good health.

The rearrangement joins TRBV3-1 (or the pseudogene TRBV3-2) to TRBJ1-2; TRBD1 might be the D (5 bases). The ends were cut back, 4 bases at V and 4 bases at J, with 16 bases in the middle. This CDR3 has 15 residues. Germline assignment: CDR1 LGHDT and CDR2 YNNKEL (reference sequence). The CDR3 is CASSPLPMGPYGYTF. The CDR3 DNA follows: TGTGCCAGCAGCCCCTTACCCATGGGGCCCTATGGCTACACCTTC.

The chain carries TRBV5-1 and TRBJ1-1; unclear D gene. Trimming took 1 base from V and 7 from J, leaving 14 bases between them. The germline CDR1 and CDR2 sequences are SGHRS and YFSETQ. The CDR3 is 14 amino acids. This CDR3 reads CASSLWAGAIEAFF. The CDR3 DNA is TGCGCCAGCAGCTTGTGGGCAGGAGCCATTGAAGCTTTCTTT.

The rearrangement uses TRBV6-5 and TRBJ2-2, with 9 bases identical to TRBD1. The V gene end was trimmed by 7 bases and the J gene end by 7 bases; junction bases not matched to a gene: 7. This CDR3 is 14 amino acids long. CDR1 MNHEY and CDR2 SVGAGI come from the germline V gene. CDR3 region: CASIPTGGHGELFF. CDR3 nucleotides: TGTGCCAGCATCCCAACAGGGGGCCACGGGGAGCTGTTTTTT.

The rearrangement uses TRBV4-2 and TRBJ1-1; D is perhaps TRBD1 (6 bases). Trimming took 1 base from V and 1 from J, leaving 10 bases between them. The CDR3 has 15 amino acids. Germline V lookup: CDR1 LGHNA, CDR2 YNFKEQ. CDR3 region: CASSQVEGGNTEAFF. The CDR3 coding sequence is TGTGCCAGCAGCCAAGTTGAGGGGGGGAACACTGAAGCTTTCTTT.

This chain's CDR3 is CASSEEGLYEQYF. The DNA for the CDR3 is TGTGCCAGCAGTGAAGAGGGCCTCTACGAGCAGTACTTC. The rearrangement joins TRBV2 to TRBJ2-7; no firm D call. CDR3 length: 13 amino acids. Looked up from germline, CDR1 is SNHLY and CDR2 is FYNNEI. Trimming took 1 base from V and 3 from J, leaving 7 bases between them.

This chain uses TRBV5-1 with TRBJ1-4; maybe TRBD1 (5 bases). CDR1 SGHRS and CDR2 YFSETQ come from the germline V gene. The CDR3 length is 16 residues. V shed 3 bases and J shed 8 bases, with 20 bases lying between them. CDR3 residues: CASSSSGTVLREKLFF. CDR3 bases: TGCGCCAGCAGCTCCTCCGGGACGGTCCTTCGGGAAAAACTGTTTTTT.

J is TRBJ2-1 and V is TRBV2, with unresolved D. In germline, CDR1 is SNHLY, CDR2 FYNNEI. The CDR3 loop spans 11 amino acids. V lost 7 bases and J lost 8, with 9 bases in between. The CDR3 nucleotides read TGTGCCAGCATACGGGTCGATGAGCAGTTCTTC. Translating it yields CASIRVDEQFF.

This clone was found once. The DNA for the CDR3 is TGTGCCAGCAGCTCCCCTGGACGGAGGGAGTTCTTC. This translates into CASSSPGRREFF. This chain connects TRBV7-2 to TRBJ2-1; weak D call: TRBD2 (6 bases). Per the germline V gene, CDR1 is SGHTA and CDR2 is FQGNSA. The CDR3 totals 12 residues. The germline V and J ends were trimmed by 4 bases and 14 bases, with 15 bases remaining between them. Full variable domain (missing parts from reference TRBV7-2 and TRBJ2-1): GAGVSQSPSNKVTEKGKDVELRCDPISGHTALYWYRQSLGQGLEFLIYFQGNSAPDKSGLPSDRFSAERTGGSVSTLTIQRTQQEDSAVYLCASSSPGRREFFGPGTRLTVL.

A few counts support this clone. The V call is TRBV4-2, the J call TRBJ2-1, with D perhaps TRBD2 (7 bases). Trimming shortened V by 1 base and J by 8 bases, and 12 bases separated the two germline ends. CDR1 and CDR2 (germline): LGHNA, YNFKEQ. The CDR3 consists of 14 residues. DNA for the CDR3: TGTGCCAGCAGCCAAGCTGAGGGGGGGTATGAGCAGTTCTTC. Translating it yields CASSQAEGGYEQFF.

The chain combines TRBV12-5 with TRBJ1-5, with D uncertain. V gave up 4 bases and J gave up 7 bases, with 14 bases separating them. Germline assignment: CDR1 LGHNT and CDR2 FRNRAP. This CDR3 spans 14 amino acids. The CDR3 loop reads CASGSGELGQPQHF. CDR3 in DNA: TGTGCTAGTGGTTCTGGTGAGTTGGGCCAGCCCCAGCATTTT.

V gene TRBV3-1 (or the pseudogene TRBV3-2) combines with J gene TRBJ1-3; 8 nucleotides agree with TRBD1. The CDR3 is made up of 16 amino acids. J was trimmed by 0 bases and V by 4 bases; bases with no gene match: 5. Germline V CDR1 and CDR2: LGHDT, YNNKEL (reference sequence). The CDR3 spells CASSLGQGDSGNTIYF. CDR3 sequence (DNA): TGTGCCAGCAGCCTCGGACAGGGAGACTCTGGAAACACCATATATTTT.

The chain carries TRBV21-1 and TRBJ2-2; the D segment call TRBD2 is taken from the table without a DNA check. TRBV21-1 is a documented pseudogene. The CDR3 totals 16 residues. For the CDR3, the DNA is TGTGCCAGCAGCAAACTGGAGGCTCGAAGAACCGGGGAGCTGTTTTTT. The encoded protein is CASSKLEARRTGELFF.

The V call is TRBV10-3, the J call TRBJ2-5; D not resolved. Germline V gene sequence: CDR1 ENHRY, CDR2 SYGVKD. This CDR3 has 17 residues. V was pared by 3 bases and J by 5 bases, with 22 bases between. CDR3 loop: CAISDKGGGNLEETQYF. CDR3 DNA: TGTGCCATCAGTGATAAGGGCGGCGGAAACCTGGAGGAGACCCAGTACTTC.